The rows below give T cell receptor beta chains drawn from one sample of a study of cytomegalovirus exposure and HLA in healthy donors. Clones were sequenced by immunoSEQ multiplex PCR, and TCRdb holds only the in-frame ones, with some missing. The data contain about 150,000 clones, about 85% of them singletons. Sequenced material: PBMCs. Receptor source: a human donor in good health. Each CDR3 is given with its conserved first and last residue. The order of the fields is J gene, D gene, V gene, clone size, CDR3 DNA, CDR3 protein. D genes are given only for firm matches. Clone size is stated in some rows and not others, as once, few, many or a class when expanded.

j_call: TRBJ1-5
d_call: -
v_call: TRBV30
clone_size: -
cdr3_nt: TGTGCCTGGACTGGGAGCTTCAATCAGCCCCAGCATTTT
cdr3_aa: CAWTGSFNQPQHF

j_call: TRBJ2-7
d_call: TRBD2
v_call: TRBV6-6
clone_size: -
cdr3_nt: TGTGCCAGCAGTTACTCCCCCGGCGGGAGGAACGACGAGCAGTACTTC
cdr3_aa: CASSYSPGGRNDEQYF

j_call: TRBJ1-6
d_call: -
v_call: TRBV2
clone_size: -
cdr3_nt: TGTGCCAGCAGGGGGACTCCCGACTACTTTCTTAATTCACCCCTCCACTTT
cdr3_aa: CASRGTPDYFLNSPLHF

j_call: TRBJ2-7
d_call: TRBD1
v_call: TRBV11-2
clone_size: -
cdr3_nt: TGTGCCAGCAGCTCCGGGACAGGGGGCTACGAGCAGTACTTC
cdr3_aa: CASSSGTGGYEQYF

j_call: TRBJ1-1
d_call: -
v_call: TRBV6-5
clone_size: -
cdr3_nt: TGTGCCAGCAGCCGGGACAACTTTAACACTGAAGCTTTCTTT
cdr3_aa: CASSRDNFNTEAFF

j_call: TRBJ1-1
d_call: -
v_call: TRBV7-2
clone_size: -
cdr3_nt: TGTGCCAGCACCCAGGTTCTCGACAAAGCTTTCTTT
cdr3_aa: CASTQVLDKAFF

j_call: TRBJ1-2
d_call: -
v_call: TRBV29-1
clone_size: -
cdr3_nt: TGCAGCGTATTCAACAATAACTATGGCTACACCTTC
cdr3_aa: CSVFNNNYGYTF

j_call: TRBJ2-7
d_call: -
v_call: TRBV15
clone_size: -
cdr3_nt: TGTGCCACCAGCACCGGGGGCGAGCAGTACTTC
cdr3_aa: CATSTGGEQYF

j_call: TRBJ2-7
d_call: -
v_call: TRBV7-6
clone_size: few
cdr3_nt: TGTGCCAGCAGCTCCTACCAAGGACAAAACGAGCAGTACTTC
cdr3_aa: CASSSYQGQNEQYF

j_call: TRBJ1-4
d_call: -
v_call: TRBV6-1
clone_size: -
cdr3_nt: TGTGCCAGCTCTATGGGCCCAACTAATGAAAAACTGTTTTTT
cdr3_aa: CASSMGPTNEKLFF

j_call: TRBJ1-1
d_call: -
v_call: TRBV7-9
clone_size: few
cdr3_nt: TGTGCCAGCGGGGCCGCAGTGAACACTGAAGCTTTCTTT
cdr3_aa: CASGAAVNTEAFF

j_call: TRBJ2-7
d_call: -
v_call: TRBV5-8
clone_size: -
cdr3_nt: TGTGCCAGCAGCGCGGGGCGGCCTTTGCAAGGCTTC
cdr3_aa: CASSAGRPLQGF

j_call: TRBJ2-1
d_call: -
v_call: TRBV28
clone_size: -
cdr3_nt: TGTGCCAGCAGTCCCAGTCCAAGCTCCTACAATGAGCAGTTCTTC
cdr3_aa: CASSPSPSSYNEQFF

j_call: TRBJ2-1
d_call: TRBD1
v_call: TRBV27
clone_size: -
cdr3_nt: TGTGCCAGCAGCACGTACAGGGGATATGAGCAGTTCTTC
cdr3_aa: CASSTYRGYEQFF

j_call: TRBJ2-3
d_call: -
v_call: TRBV18
clone_size: -
cdr3_nt: TGTGCCACCCCACCGGACTTCCGCACAGATACGCAGTATTTT
cdr3_aa: CATPPDFRTDTQYF

j_call: TRBJ2-7
d_call: -
v_call: TRBV4-1
clone_size: -
cdr3_nt: TGCGCCAGCAGCCAAGATGCAGGTTCCTACGAGCAGTACTTC
cdr3_aa: CASSQDAGSYEQYF

j_call: TRBJ1-4
d_call: TRBD1
v_call: TRBV4-1
clone_size: -
cdr3_nt: TGCGCCAGTGGGACAGGGAAACTGTTTTTT
cdr3_aa: CASGTGKLFF

j_call: TRBJ2-1
d_call: -
v_call: TRBV27
clone_size: -
cdr3_nt: TGTGCCAGCAGTTTTATACTAGGAGCCAGGCAGGATGAGCAGTTCTTC
cdr3_aa: CASSFILGARQDEQFF

j_call: TRBJ2-3
d_call: -
v_call: TRBV11-2
clone_size: -
cdr3_nt: TGTGCCAGCAGCTTATTGAGTAGCGGCTACACAGATACGCAGTATTTT
cdr3_aa: CASSLLSSGYTDTQYF

j_call: TRBJ2-5
d_call: -
v_call: TRBV11-2
clone_size: -
cdr3_nt: TGTGCCAGCAGCCAGCCGACATTCGGGGACCAAGAGACCCAGTACTTC
cdr3_aa: CASSQPTFGDQETQYF

j_call: TRBJ1-2
d_call: -
v_call: TRBV5-4
clone_size: -
cdr3_nt: TGTGCCAGCAGCTCACCGGGTGGGGGGGCGCGCGGCTACACCTTC
cdr3_aa: CASSSPGGGARGYTF

j_call: TRBJ1-1
d_call: -
v_call: TRBV7-9
clone_size: -
cdr3_nt: TGTGCCAGCAGCTCCGCCGGGGGTGAAGCTTTCTTT
cdr3_aa: CASSSAGGEAFF

j_call: TRBJ2-1
d_call: -
v_call: TRBV7-2
clone_size: once
cdr3_nt: TGTGCCAGCAGCTTTAAGAGAAATGAGCAGTTCTTC
cdr3_aa: CASSFKRNEQFF

j_call: TRBJ1-2
d_call: -
v_call: TRBV9
clone_size: -
cdr3_nt: TGTGCCAGCAGCGCAACGGACACTAACTATGGCTACACCTTC
cdr3_aa: CASSATDTNYGYTF

j_call: TRBJ2-3
d_call: TRBD2
v_call: TRBV9
clone_size: -
cdr3_nt: TGTGCCAGCAGCCGTCTTAGCCCCGGGACTAGCGGCACAGATACGCAGTATTTT
cdr3_aa: CASSRLSPGTSGTDTQYF

j_call: TRBJ2-5
d_call: TRBD2
v_call: TRBV5-1
clone_size: -
cdr3_nt: TGCGCCAGCAGACTAGCGGTCCAAGAGACCCAGTACTTC
cdr3_aa: CASRLAVQETQYF

j_call: TRBJ2-2
d_call: -
v_call: TRBV5-1
clone_size: once
cdr3_nt: TGCGCCAGCAGCTTACAGGGAAGTCCCACCGGGGAGCTGTTTTTT
cdr3_aa: CASSLQGSPTGELFF

j_call: TRBJ1-1
d_call: -
v_call: TRBV6-1
clone_size: -
cdr3_nt: TGTGCCAGCAGTTTACGGGGGGACACTGAAGCTTTCTTT
cdr3_aa: CASSLRGDTEAFF

j_call: TRBJ1-2
d_call: TRBD1
v_call: TRBV5-1
clone_size: -
cdr3_nt: TGCGCCAGCAGCTTGGGGCAGGGGGCTGATAACTATGGCTACACCTTC
cdr3_aa: CASSLGQGADNYGYTF

j_call: TRBJ2-7
d_call: TRBD2
v_call: TRBV28
clone_size: -
cdr3_nt: TGTGCCAGCAGCCCCGGACTAGCGGGATCCATGGGGGAGCAGTACTTC
cdr3_aa: CASSPGLAGSMGEQYF

j_call: TRBJ2-7
d_call: TRBD2
v_call: TRBV28
clone_size: -
cdr3_nt: TGTGCCAGCAGTTTGGGTCCTAGCGGGGCCCCTAACTACGAGCAGTACTTC
cdr3_aa: CASSLGPSGAPNYEQYF

j_call: TRBJ1-5
d_call: -
v_call: TRBV27
clone_size: -
cdr3_nt: TGTGCCAGCAGTCCGTTGAGCGGGTCTCAGCCCCAGCATTTT
cdr3_aa: CASSPLSGSQPQHF

j_call: TRBJ1-1
d_call: TRBD1
v_call: TRBV7-6
clone_size: -
cdr3_nt: TGTGCCAGCAGCCCCCGACAGGGCACAAGTCAGAACACTGAAGCTTTCTTT
cdr3_aa: CASSPRQGTSQNTEAFF

j_call: TRBJ2-7
d_call: TRBD2
v_call: TRBV6-1
clone_size: -
cdr3_nt: TGTGCCAGCACCCCGGGACTAGCGGGAGTGAACGAGCAGTACTTC
cdr3_aa: CASTPGLAGVNEQYF

j_call: TRBJ1-5
d_call: TRBD1
v_call: TRBV27
clone_size: -
cdr3_nt: TGTGCCAGCAGTTCCCCCGGGACAGGGGATCAGCCCCAGCATTTT
cdr3_aa: CASSSPGTGDQPQHF

j_call: TRBJ2-5
d_call: TRBD1
v_call: TRBV7-6
clone_size: -
cdr3_nt: TGTGCCAGCAGCCGAACCGGGACAGGGCAAGAGACCCAGTACTTC
cdr3_aa: CASSRTGTGQETQYF

j_call: TRBJ2-1
d_call: TRBD2
v_call: TRBV7-9
clone_size: -
cdr3_nt: TGTGCCAGCAGCTTAGGAGCGGGGGCCTACAATGAGCAGTTCTTC
cdr3_aa: CASSLGAGAYNEQFF

j_call: TRBJ1-2
d_call: TRBD1
v_call: TRBV10-1
clone_size: -
cdr3_nt: TGCGCCAGCAGTGCGGACAGGCTTGGCTACACCTTC
cdr3_aa: CASSADRLGYTF

j_call: TRBJ2-5
d_call: -
v_call: TRBV11-2
clone_size: -
cdr3_nt: TGTGCCAGCAGCTTAGTAAGAGGGTTGAATGGTGGAGAGACCCAGTACTTC
cdr3_aa: CASSLVRGLNGGETQYF

j_call: TRBJ1-2
d_call: -
v_call: TRBV15
clone_size: -
cdr3_nt: TGTGCCACCAGCTCCAGAATCCCCTATGGCTACACCTTC
cdr3_aa: CATSSRIPYGYTF

j_call: TRBJ2-7
d_call: -
v_call: TRBV15
clone_size: -
cdr3_nt: TGTGCCACCAGCAGAGATCTAAGGGGGGGCACCTACGAGCAGTACTTC
cdr3_aa: CATSRDLRGGTYEQYF

j_call: TRBJ2-1
d_call: -
v_call: TRBV4-2
clone_size: -
cdr3_nt: TGTGCCAGCAGCCCCGGGCGGCTAGATTCGGGGGAGCAGTTCTTC
cdr3_aa: CASSPGRLDSGEQFF

j_call: TRBJ1-5
d_call: -
v_call: TRBV4-1
clone_size: -
cdr3_nt: TGCGCCAGCAGCCGAATACCGACAGGCGATAGCAATCAGCCCCAGCATTTT
cdr3_aa: CASSRIPTGDSNQPQHF

j_call: TRBJ2-6
d_call: -
v_call: TRBV5-1
clone_size: -
cdr3_nt: TGCGCCAGCAGCTTGTTCGGCGGGCGCTCTGGGGCCAACGTCCTGACTTTC
cdr3_aa: CASSLFGGRSGANVLTF

j_call: TRBJ1-1
d_call: -
v_call: TRBV19
clone_size: few
cdr3_nt: TGTGCCAGTAGTAACCCCCTCAGGGCGACTGAAGCTTTCTTT
cdr3_aa: CASSNPLRATEAFF

j_call: TRBJ1-5
d_call: -
v_call: TRBV7-2
clone_size: once
cdr3_nt: TGTGCCAGCAAGGCAGGGAGCAATCAGCCCCAGCATTTT
cdr3_aa: CASKAGSNQPQHF

j_call: TRBJ1-6
d_call: TRBD1
v_call: TRBV5-6
clone_size: -
cdr3_nt: TGTGCCAGCAGCTTGCTCGGGACAGGGGAGTCACCCCTCCACTTT
cdr3_aa: CASSLLGTGESPLHF

j_call: TRBJ2-7
d_call: -
v_call: TRBV27
clone_size: -
cdr3_nt: TGTGCCAGCAGTCTGACAGGCAACGAGCAGTACTTC
cdr3_aa: CASSLTGNEQYF

j_call: TRBJ1-1
d_call: -
v_call: TRBV7-6
clone_size: -
cdr3_nt: TGTGCCAGCAGCTTAGCGAAAGGGGGCACTGAAGCTTTCTTT
cdr3_aa: CASSLAKGGTEAFF

j_call: TRBJ1-5
d_call: TRBD1
v_call: TRBV19
clone_size: -
cdr3_nt: TGTGCCAGTAGTGGCGGGACAGCCTCTAATCAGCCCCAGCATTTT
cdr3_aa: CASSGGTASNQPQHF

j_call: TRBJ2-3
d_call: -
v_call: TRBV14
clone_size: -
cdr3_nt: TGTGCCAGCAGCCAAGGGCGGGGTGCAGGTTCAGATACGCAGTATTTT
cdr3_aa: CASSQGRGAGSDTQYF

j_call: TRBJ1-1
d_call: -
v_call: TRBV9
clone_size: once
cdr3_nt: TGTGCCAGCAGCCTTTCCCGGGGGGAGGACACTGAAGCTTTCTTT
cdr3_aa: CASSLSRGEDTEAFF

j_call: TRBJ2-7
d_call: TRBD2
v_call: TRBV4-2
clone_size: -
cdr3_nt: TGTGCCAGCGCTCGAGAGTCGGGAGGGCCTACCTACGAGCAGTACTTC
cdr3_aa: CASARESGGPTYEQYF

j_call: TRBJ2-7
d_call: TRBD2
v_call: TRBV7-2
clone_size: -
cdr3_nt: TGTGCCAGCAGCAGGTATAGCGGGGGGACGTACGAGCAGTACTTC
cdr3_aa: CASSRYSGGTYEQYF

j_call: TRBJ1-5
d_call: -
v_call: TRBV7-8
clone_size: -
cdr3_nt: TGTGCCAGCAGCTTAGATTCGCAGGGATTCGGTCAGCCCCAGCATTTT
cdr3_aa: CASSLDSQGFGQPQHF

j_call: TRBJ2-7
d_call: TRBD1
v_call: TRBV7-6
clone_size: -
cdr3_nt: TGTGCCAGCAGCTTAGGCCCAGGGACAGGCTACGAGCAGTACTTC
cdr3_aa: CASSLGPGTGYEQYF

j_call: TRBJ2-1
d_call: TRBD2
v_call: TRBV18
clone_size: -
cdr3_nt: TGTGCCAGCTCACTAGGGACTAGCGGGAACGAGCAGTTCTTC
cdr3_aa: CASSLGTSGNEQFF

j_call: TRBJ2-6
d_call: -
v_call: TRBV5-1
clone_size: -
cdr3_nt: TGCGCCAGCAGCTTGGTTTCAGGGGCCAACGTCCTGACTTTC
cdr3_aa: CASSLVSGANVLTF